This TCR beta chain was retrieved from a study of blood T cells in healthy people across ages. General study findings and limits: Unsorted PBMCs blocked a conclusive comparison of naive and antigen-experienced cells. Donor CMV status, an unknown factor, possibly confounded changes in expanded clonotypes. A strong correlation was found between TCR beta diversity and the percentage of naive T cells.

The authors ran a second PCR of about 6 to 11 cycles using a sample-barcoded 5' primer and a J-beta primer mix. MiXCR, run by TCRdb on the 5' RACE reads, gives a single entry per CDR3 protein. Among roughly 2 million distinct CDR3 sequences, roughly 50% were seen once, and the ten largest hold around 2.1%. In terms of origin and age, donors were healthy Caucasian individuals from Russia aged about 6 to 100. As concerns this clonotype: The antigen remains undetermined.

Per germline, CDR1 MNHEY and CDR2 SVGAGI. The CDR3 totals 15 residues. Losses at the gene ends were 5 bases for V and 7 bases for J; bases not matched to a gene: 9. The chain recombines TRBV6-5 with TRBJ2-1; 9 bases line up with TRBD1. The material sequenced was blood. This receptor was taken from a woman between 40 and 50 years old in good health. CDR3 nucleotide sequence: TGTGCCAGCAGTGAGGACAGGGGAAAAGGGAATGAGCAGTTCTTC. Translating it yields CASSEDRGKGNEQFF.